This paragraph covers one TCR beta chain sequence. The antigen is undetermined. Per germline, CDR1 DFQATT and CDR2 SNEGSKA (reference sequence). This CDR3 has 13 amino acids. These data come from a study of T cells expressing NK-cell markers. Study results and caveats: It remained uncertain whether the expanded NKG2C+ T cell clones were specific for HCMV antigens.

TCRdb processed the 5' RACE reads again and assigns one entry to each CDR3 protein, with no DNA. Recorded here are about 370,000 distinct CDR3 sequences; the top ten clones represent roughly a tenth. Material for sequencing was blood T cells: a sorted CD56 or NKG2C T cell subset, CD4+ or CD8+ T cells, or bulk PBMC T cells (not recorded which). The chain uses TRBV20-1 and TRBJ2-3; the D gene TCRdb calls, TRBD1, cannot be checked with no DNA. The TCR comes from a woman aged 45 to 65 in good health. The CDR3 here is CSAGRQVSDTQYF.